The 32 T cell receptor beta chains given below trace back to one sample, sequenced in a study of shared clonotypes between healthy human individuals. The assay was immunoSEQ multiplex PCR, and TCRdb's table has in-frame clones only and misses some. This sample has roughly 2 million clones, with 85% to 95% found just once. The sequencing input was naive CD4+ T cells sorted from blood. Subset meaning: CD45RA+ positively selected. These receptors all stem from a man aged 18-30 years in good health.

The rearrangement uses TRBV7-9 and TRBJ1-2, with 8 nucleotides matching TRBD1. J lost 5 bases, V lost 4 bases, and 9 bases had no gene match. Germline CDR1 is SEHNR and CDR2 is FQNEAQ (reference sequence). The CDR3 has 15 amino acids. The CDR3 here is CASSSTGGGSYGYTF. CDR3 DNA: TGTGCCAGCAGCTCCACAGGGGGGGGTTCTTATGGCTACACCTTC.

This sequence joins TRBV11-2 and TRBJ2-7; 8 bases map to TRBD1. Germline V gene lookup returns CDR1 SGHAT and CDR2 FQNNGV. This CDR3 is 15 amino acids long. Trimming cost V 4 bases and J 4 bases; bases outside gene matches: 9. CDR3 coding DNA: TGTGCCAGCAGCTCGGACCCAGGGGGCGTATACGAGCAGTACTTC. Its protein is CASSSDPGGVYEQYF.

In DNA, the CDR3 is TGTGCCAGCAGAGGACCGGGACAGGGTCCCTACGAGCAGTACTTC. This translates into CASRGPGQGPYEQYF. The chain joins TRBV7-2 to TRBJ2-7; 9 bases are shared with TRBD1. CDR3 length: 15 amino acids. Germline CDR1 SGHTA, CDR2 FQGNSA. With V trimmed by 6 bases and J by 2 bases, 8 bases remained unmatched. The full variable domain, in which reference TRBV7-2 and TRBJ2-7 provide the parts outside the CDR3, is GAGVSQSPSNKVTEKGKDVELRCDPISGHTALYWYRQSLGQGLEFLIYFQGNSAPDKSGLPSDRFSAERTGGSVSTLTIQRTQQEDSAVYLCASRGPGQGPYEQYFGPGTRLTVT.

The chain has TRBV4-1 and TRBJ2-1; D tentatively reads TRBD1 or TRBD2 (5 bases each). This CDR3 comprises 17 residues. The germline CDR1 and CDR2 sequences are MGHRA and YSYEKL. The V end lost 0 bases, the J end lost 6 bases, and 18 bases lay between the germline ends. The CDR3 region is CASSQDFGTLTFNEQFF. The CDR3 nucleotides are TGCGCCAGCAGCCAAGATTTTGGGACCCTGACCTTCAATGAGCAGTTCTTC.

This clone appeared a single time. The chain links TRBV30 to TRBJ1-2; 9 nucleotides align to TRBD1. The V gene's germline CDR1 is GTSNPN and CDR2 SVGIG (reference sequence). This CDR3 comprises 15 residues. V gave up 3 bases and J gave up 4 bases; unmatched junction bases: 9. DNA of the CDR3: TGTGCCTGGAGCGATTGGACAGGGGCCTCCTATGGCTACACCTTC. Translated, it gives CAWSDWTGASYGYTF.

V and J are TRBV19 and TRBJ2-3, with TRBD2 matching over 7 bases. V shed 2 bases and J 2 bases; nucleotides not matched to a gene: 4. This CDR3 region has 15 residues. Germline CDR1 reads LNHDA; CDR2 reads SQIVND (reference sequence). This CDR3 is CASSISAGVTDTQYF. The CDR3 region has the DNA TGTGCCAGTAGTATATCTGCGGGGGTCACAGATACGCAGTATTTT.

This sequence joins TRBV7-9 and TRBJ1-1, with D possibly TRBD1 on 6 matching bases. The CDR3 extends over 15 amino acids. Germline CDR1 and CDR2: SEHNR and FQNEAQ (reference sequence). V gave up 7 bases and J gave up 1 base, with 16 bases separating them. DNA of the CDR3: TGTGCCAGCATCAGTTGGGGGGCCTCGAACACTGAAGCTTTCTTT. Translating it yields CASISWGASNTEAFF.

The chain has TRBV10-3 and TRBJ2-7; 8 bases are shared with TRBD1. The germline CDR1 and CDR2 sequences are ENHRY and SYGVKD. There are 15 residues in the CDR3. The V and J ends lost 4 bases and 4 bases, in that order; junction bases with no gene match: 9. CDR3 residues: CAISALERQGYEQYF. CDR3 in DNA: TGTGCCATCAGTGCCCTAGAAAGACAGGGGTACGAGCAGTACTTC.

The chain uses TRBV18 and TRBJ2-3; 7 bases map to TRBD2. The CDR3 loop spans 13 amino acids. V lost 3 bases and J lost 10; bases outside the gene matches: 7. Germline V gene data show CDR1 as KGHSH and CDR2 as LQKENI. In DNA, the CDR3 is TGTGCCAGCTCACCCCCCGGGGGGATGGCGCAGTATTTT. The encoded protein is CASSPPGGMAQYF.

J is TRBJ1-5 and V is TRBV27; TRBD1 matches at 8 bases. The CDR3 has 13 amino acids. Germline CDR1 reads MNHEY; CDR2 reads SMNVEV (reference sequence). Germline trimming cut 8 bases from V and 6 bases from J; bases unmatched to any gene: 6. CDR3 sequence: CASSRDRLQPQHF. CDR3 in DNA: TGTGCCAGCTCCCGGGACAGGCTTCAGCCCCAGCATTTT.

The rearrangement uses TRBV6-1 and TRBJ2-2, with D unresolved. Germline V lookup: CDR1 MNHNS, CDR2 SASEGT. The germline V and J ends were trimmed by 1 base and 7 bases, with 10 bases remaining between them. The CDR3 sequence is 14 residues long. The CDR3 DNA follows: TGTGCCAGCAGTGAAGACATCCTCCTCGGGGAGCTGTTTTTT. Translation: CASSEDILLGELFF.

The chain employs TRBV6-5 and TRBJ2-3, with TRBD1 matching 8 bases. The CDR3 spans 15 residues. The J segment lost 0 bases and the V segment lost 8 bases, leaving 7 bases of the junction unmatched. Germline V gene data show CDR1 as MNHEY and CDR2 as SVGAGI. Here the CDR3 reads CASAGGGFSTDTQYF. The CDR3 nucleotides are TGTGCCAGCGCAGGGGGCGGGTTCAGCACAGATACGCAGTATTTT.

This rearrangement joins TRBV19 to TRBJ2-5, with D perhaps TRBD2 (5 bases). CDR3 length: 12 amino acids. Germline V gene sequence: CDR1 LNHDA, CDR2 SQIVND (reference sequence). Between the trimmed V and J ends, which lost 5 bases and 5 bases, there was a span of 9 bases. CDR3 DNA sequence: TGTGCCAGTAGTCCCACTAGGGAGACCCAGTACTTC. As protein: CASSPTRETQYF.

The J gene is TRBJ1-2, the V gene TRBV5-6; D is perhaps TRBD1 (5 bases). The germline V gene encodes CDR1 SGHDT and CDR2 YYEEEE. This CDR3 region has 14 residues. Trimming removed 5 bases at V and 5 bases at J, with 16 bases between. The CDR3 nucleotides read TGTGCCAGCAGGGACCAGTGGGGGGTTTATGGCTACACCTTC. It translates to CASRDQWGVYGYTF.

The chain joins TRBV6-1 to TRBJ2-5; possible D gene TRBD2, 5 bases. The V end lost 4 bases, the J end lost 2 bases, and 8 bases lay between the germline ends. CDR3 length: 13 amino acids. Germline CDR1 MNHNS, CDR2 SASEGT. The CDR3 nucleotides read TGTGCCAGCAGTGCCGACTATCAAGAGACCCAGTACTTC. Encoded protein: CASSADYQETQYF.

The chain joins TRBV5-4 to TRBJ1-6; 7 nucleotides match TRBD1. Germline CDR1 SGHNT, CDR2 YYREEE (reference sequence). With V trimmed by 3 bases and J by 9 bases, 12 bases remained unmatched. The CDR3 is 16 amino acids. CDR3 coding DNA: TGTGCCAGCAGCTCCCTCGACAGGGAAAGGGGTTCACCCCTCCACTTT. Its protein product is CASSSLDRERGSPLHF.

The genes are TRBV30 and TRBJ1-5; D is perhaps TRBD1 (5 bases). Germline CDR1 GTSNPN, CDR2 SVGIG (reference sequence). This CDR3 contains 13 residues. V was pared by 2 bases and J by 10 bases, with 15 bases between. For the CDR3, the DNA is TGTGCCTGGAGTAAAAGGGGCTCATTCCCCCAGCATTTT. Protein: CAWSKRGSFPQHF.

This chain joins TRBV29-1 and TRBJ2-1; D is unresolved. Germline V lookup: CDR1 SQVTM, CDR2 ANQGSEA. The V end lost 5 bases, the J end lost 8 bases, and 16 bases lay between the germline ends. This CDR3 comprises 13 residues. CDR3 nucleotides: TGCAGCGTTTCCCCTCGGTTATTTGATGAGCAGTTCTTC. Protein product: CSVSPRLFDEQFF.

The chain uses TRBV27 and TRBJ2-5, with D perhaps being TRBD1 or TRBD2 (5 bases each). The last part of the DNA fits TRBJ2-7 better; the J call may be wrong. Germline loops: CDR1 MNHEY, CDR2 SMNVEV (reference sequence). This CDR3 has 13 amino acids. The DNA for the CDR3 is TGTGCCAGCAGTTTAACGGGGCCTTACGAGCAGTACTTC. As protein: CASSLTGPYEQYF.

The chain has TRBV2 and TRBJ1-6; no clear D. Germline CDR1 SNHLY, CDR2 FYNNEI. Trimming pared 7 bases from V and 2 bases from J, leaving 15 bases between. The CDR3 length is 16 residues. The CDR3 here is CASTVLVGTYNSPLHF. CDR3 bases: TGTGCCAGCACGGTCCTGGTAGGGACCTATAATTCACCCCTCCACTTT.

The chain couples TRBV11-3 to TRBJ1-4; TRBD1 matches 8 bases. V lost 4 bases and J lost 3; bases outside the gene matches: 16. CDR1 is SGHNT, CDR2 YENEEA, per germline. CDR3 length equals 19 residues. The CDR3 loop reads CASSYRTGTKSRSNEKLFF. CDR3 DNA sequence: TGTGCCAGCAGCTACCGGACAGGGACGAAATCGCGATCTAATGAAAAACTGTTTTTT.

The chain recombines TRBV7-9 with TRBJ1-1; 7 nucleotides line up with TRBD1. The germline gives CDR1 SEHNR, CDR2 FQNEAQ (reference sequence). V shed 8 bases, J shed 6 bases, and the junction held 6 bases outside the gene matches. This CDR3 comprises 12 residues. CDR3 loop: CASGLTGAEAFF. The CDR3 coding sequence is TGTGCCAGCGGCCTAACAGGGGCTGAAGCTTTCTTT.

The chain recombines TRBV7-2 with TRBJ1-1; D perhaps matches TRBD1 (5 bases). The V end was cut by 5 bases, the J end by 5 bases, with 15 bases between. Germline CDR1 SGHTA, CDR2 FQGNSA. This CDR3 is 14 amino acids long. CDR3 residues: CASSISGARTEAFF. The DNA for the CDR3 is TGTGCCAGCAGCATCTCTGGGGCGAGGACTGAAGCTTTCTTT.

The gene calls are TRBV18 and TRBJ2-3, with D hard to call. The germline V and J ends were trimmed by 3 bases and 2 bases, with 15 bases remaining between them. There are 16 residues in the CDR3. CDR1 KGHSH and CDR2 LQKENI come from the germline V gene. As DNA, the CDR3 is TGTGCCAGCTCACCGGCCGCACAGCAGACCACAGATACGCAGTATTTT. Protein product: CASSPAAQQTTDTQYF. Looking up the rest from reference TRBV18 and TRBJ2-3 gives the full variable domain: NAGVMQNPRHLVRRRGQEARLRCSPMKGHSHVYWYRQLPEEGLKFMVYLQKENIIDESGMPKERFSAEFPKEGPSILRIQQVVRGDSAAYFCASSPAAQQTTDTQYFGPGTRLTVL.

V usage is TRBV25-1 and J usage is TRBJ1-4; maybe TRBD1 (5 bases). The CDR3 contains 14 residues. The germline gives CDR1 MGHDK, CDR2 SYGVNS. Trimming stripped 7 bases from V and 3 bases from J, with 12 bases between. The CDR3 spells CASTKTAPNEKLFF. Written as DNA, the CDR3 is TGTGCCAGCACCAAGACAGCCCCTAATGAAAAACTGTTTTTT.

The chain carries TRBV4-1 and TRBJ1-3; D is uncertain. The V gene lost 4 bases and the J gene lost 8 bases, with 15 bases spanning the gap. Germline V lookup: CDR1 MGHRA, CDR2 YSYEKL. CDR3 length: 14 amino acids. CDR3 loop: CASSPGPPADTIYF. DNA for the CDR3: TGCGCCAGCAGCCCTGGACCCCCGGCGGACACCATATATTTT.

This sequence joins TRBV4-3 and TRBJ1-6, with D maybe TRBD1 (6 bases). V was clipped by 0 bases and J by 7 bases, with 16 bases between them. CDR3 length equals 17 residues. The germline V gene has CDR1 LGHNA and CDR2 YSLEER. The CDR3 spells CASSQDAPNTGNSPLHF. The CDR3 coding sequence is TGCGCCAGCAGCCAAGATGCCCCGAATACAGGGAATTCACCCCTCCACTTT.

The V and J genes are TRBV14 and TRBJ2-5; perhaps TRBD1 as D (6 bases). The CDR3 totals 13 residues. V lost 9 bases and J lost 1, with 12 bases in between. Per germline, CDR1 SGHDN and CDR2 FVKESK. The CDR3 loop reads CASAGVGQETQYF. Written as DNA, the CDR3 is TGTGCCAGTGCAGGGGTTGGCCAAGAGACCCAGTACTTC.

The chain joins TRBV9 to TRBJ2-5; 8 positions match TRBD1. The J segment lost 7 bases and the V segment lost 0 bases, leaving 11 bases of the junction unmatched. The CDR3 contains 16 residues. Per germline, CDR1 SGDLS and CDR2 YYNGEE. In DNA, the CDR3 is TGTGCCAGCAGCGTAGATCTTGGTCAGGGGGCCGTGACCCAGTACTTC. It translates to CASSVDLGQGAVTQYF.

This sequence joins TRBV18 and TRBJ2-1, with D perhaps matching TRBD1 (6 bases). Germline V gene lookup returns CDR1 KGHSH and CDR2 LQKENI. Trimming removed 5 bases from V and 4 bases from J, with 15 bases in between. This CDR3 is built from 15 residues. CDR3 nucleotides: TGTGCCAGCTCAGGTGGACAGAAGAAATACAATGAGCAGTTCTTC. It codes for CASSGGQKKYNEQFF.

J is TRBJ2-5 and V is TRBV5-1, with D perhaps TRBD2 (6 bases). CDR1 is SGHRS and CDR2 is YFSETQ in the germline V gene. Trimming cost V 1 base and J 2 bases, with 9 bases left between them. The CDR3 loop spans 14 amino acids. The CDR3 loop reads CASSLTSRQETQYF. The CDR3 DNA is TGCGCCAGCAGCTTGACTAGCAGACAAGAGACCCAGTACTTC. Supplemented by reference TRBV5-1 and TRBJ2-5, the full variable domain reads KAGVTQTPRYLIKTRGQQVTLSCSPISGHRSVSWYQQTPGQGLQFLFEYFSETQRNKGNFPGRFSGRQFSNSRSEMNVSTLELGDSALYLCASSLTSRQETQYFGPGTRLLVL.

This clone was recorded only once. The CDR3 sequence is CASSEGGQNSPLHF. The CDR3 nucleotides read TGTGCCAGCAGTGAAGGGGGACAGAATTCACCCCTCCACTTT. The chain uses TRBV6-1 and TRBJ1-6; the match to TRBD1 covers 7 bases. After removal of 1 base from V and 7 bases from J, the junction contained 1 base not matched to a gene. This CDR3 spans 14 amino acids. Germline V gene data show CDR1 as MNHNS and CDR2 as SASEGT.